A selection of T cell receptor beta chains follows, all from one sample in a study of spatial heterogeneity in lung cancer. TCRdb re-derived calls from the 5' RACE reads in MiXCR, one entry per CDR3 protein. The table includes over 90,000 distinct CDR3 sequences, approximately 8.6% detected once. The sequencing here drew on PBMCs, taken at surgery. Every receptor here comes from a male donor with early-stage non-small cell lung cancer. Both conserved end residues are part of each CDR3.

J gene: TRBJ2-1; V gene: TRBV20-1; CDR3 protein: CSAPASGGAPYNEQFF
J gene: TRBJ2-2; V gene: TRBV20-1; CDR3 protein: CSGDRGTGELFF
J gene: TRBJ1-3; V gene: TRBV4-3; CDR3 protein: CASSQDPGTGNTIYF
J gene: TRBJ1-1; V gene: TRBV7-2; CDR3 protein: CASSFPDRPNTEAFF
J gene: TRBJ2-7; V gene: TRBV10-3; CDR3 protein: CAISRTSGSYEQYF
J gene: TRBJ2-1; V gene: TRBV29-1; CDR3 protein: CSVVWGASWDEQFF
J gene: TRBJ2-5; V gene: TRBV4-3; CDR3 protein: CASSQGAIETQYF
J gene: TRBJ2-3; V gene: TRBV4-3; CDR3 protein: CASSQDGPAGLTDTQYF
J gene: TRBJ2-5; V gene: TRBV29-1; CDR3 protein: CSADRALGETQYF
J gene: TRBJ2-3; V gene: TRBV11-2; CDR3 protein: CASSVGLAGDSDTQYF
J gene: TRBJ2-5; V gene: TRBV4-2; CDR3 protein: CASSQTSGRMGETQYF
J gene: TRBJ2-3; V gene: TRBV20-1; CDR3 protein: CSAIGRYTDTQYF
J gene: TRBJ2-7; V gene: TRBV29-1; CDR3 protein: CSVRQYYEQYF
J gene: TRBJ2-7; V gene: TRBV18; CDR3 protein: CASSSGSLPTGGLLYEQYF
J gene: TRBJ1-5; V gene: TRBV20-1; CDR3 protein: CSASRGTENQPQHF
J gene: TRBJ2-4; V gene: TRBV7-2; CDR3 protein: CASSSTPTLITAKNIQYF
J gene: TRBJ2-4; V gene: TRBV28; CDR3 protein: CASSGQGLAKNIQYF
J gene: TRBJ2-3; V gene: TRBV5-1; CDR3 protein: CASSLTGGIDTQYF
J gene: TRBJ2-1; V gene: TRBV18; CDR3 protein: CASSPGTGLYNEQFF
J gene: TRBJ1-5; V gene: TRBV12-5; CDR3 protein: CASDRGGHQPQHF
J gene: TRBJ1-1; V gene: TRBV29-1; CDR3 protein: CSAQTPSTEAFF
J gene: TRBJ1-2; V gene: TRBV7-2; CDR3 protein: CASSAGQSISGYTF
J gene: TRBJ1-2; V gene: TRBV4-2; CDR3 protein: CASSQDQLGGGNGYTF
J gene: TRBJ2-3; V gene: TRBV29-1; CDR3 protein: CSADSRQTSDTQYF
J gene: TRBJ2-1; V gene: TRBV21-1; CDR3 protein: CASSKVPGAPSSYNEQFF
J gene: TRBJ2-1; V gene: TRBV20-1; CDR3 protein: CSARGGQGSYNEQFF
J gene: TRBJ2-1; V gene: TRBV6-4; CDR3 protein: CASTTSGKQDEQFF
J gene: TRBJ2-5; V gene: TRBV20-1; CDR3 protein: CSARDGQRGHQETQYF
J gene: TRBJ1-5; V gene: TRBV28; CDR3 protein: CASSFGTGGSNQPQHF
J gene: TRBJ2-1; V gene: TRBV2; CDR3 protein: CASSMAHEQFF
J gene: TRBJ2-7; V gene: TRBV27; CDR3 protein: CASSSRDSSYEQYF
J gene: TRBJ1-1; V gene: TRBV5-1; CDR3 protein: CASSLTGETEAFF
J gene: TRBJ2-7; V gene: TRBV7-2; CDR3 protein: CASSLGQGISYEQYF
J gene: TRBJ1-2; V gene: TRBV20-1; CDR3 protein: CSAPGDRGLGYTF
J gene: TRBJ1-6; V gene: TRBV4-3; CDR3 protein: CASSQGDRSYNSPLHF
J gene: TRBJ2-7; V gene: TRBV18; CDR3 protein: CASSSRDRGHYEQYF
J gene: TRBJ1-5; V gene: TRBV30; CDR3 protein: CAWSLSNQPQHF
J gene: TRBJ2-2; V gene: TRBV3-1; CDR3 protein: CASSAWETNTGELFF
J gene: TRBJ2-2; V gene: TRBV10-3; CDR3 protein: CAINRGLDANTGELFF
J gene: TRBJ1-2; V gene: TRBV20-1; CDR3 protein: CSARAGSYGYTF
J gene: TRBJ2-4; V gene: TRBV5-6; CDR3 protein: CASSGDGGLNIQYF
J gene: TRBJ1-6; V gene: TRBV12-3/TRBV12-4; CDR3 protein: CASSLAGDNSPLHF